These T cell receptor beta chains were read from a single sample in a study of blood T cell repertoires in COVID-19. Assay used: immunoSEQ multiplex PCR; TCRdb lists only in-frame clones, some missing. The sample contains 500,000 to 600,000 clones, 85% to 90% of which appear only once. The sample taken for sequencing was peripheral blood. All receptors derive from a woman between 50 and 59 years old with COVID-19, enrolled during active disease. CDR3s include the opening cysteine and the closing phenylalanine or tryptophan. Fields, in order: D gene, clone size, J gene, V gene, CDR3 protein, CDR3 DNA. A D gene is named only where the DNA matches it firmly. The listing skips clone size in some rows; elsewhere it reads once, few, many or a size class.

D gene: NA
clone size: NA
J gene: TRBJ1-3
V gene: TRBV13
CDR3 protein: CASSLGGIFSGNTIYF
CDR3 DNA: TGTGCCAGCAGCTTAGGCGGTATTTTCTCTGGAAACACCATATATTTT

D gene: TRBD1
clone size: NA
J gene: TRBJ2-2
V gene: TRBV18
CDR3 protein: CASSLDRDTGELFF
CDR3 DNA: TGTGCCAGCTCGCTGGACAGGGATACCGGGGAGCTGTTTTTT

D gene: TRBD2
clone size: NA
J gene: TRBJ2-2
V gene: TRBV2
CDR3 protein: CASSGLAGGQGELFF
CDR3 DNA: TGTGCCAGCAGTGGACTAGCGGGGGGGCAAGGGGAGCTGTTTTTT

D gene: TRBD2
clone size: NA
J gene: TRBJ2-7
V gene: TRBV6-4
CDR3 protein: CASSEGLGAYEQYF
CDR3 DNA: TGTGCCAGCAGTGAGGGACTAGGGGCCTACGAGCAGTACTTC

D gene: NA
clone size: few
J gene: TRBJ1-2
V gene: TRBV2
CDR3 protein: CASSEVWGDYGYTF
CDR3 DNA: TGTGCCAGCAGTGAGGTATGGGGAGATTATGGCTACACCTTC

D gene: NA
clone size: NA
J gene: TRBJ1-4
V gene: TRBV5-6
CDR3 protein: CASSLSGVREKLFF
CDR3 DNA: TGTGCCAGCAGCTTGTCAGGGGTGCGGGAAAAACTGTTTTTT

D gene: TRBD2
clone size: NA
J gene: TRBJ2-3
V gene: TRBV5-1
CDR3 protein: CASSLGPGGPRDTQYF
CDR3 DNA: TGCGCCAGCAGCTTGGGACCGGGGGGGCCGAGAGATACGCAGTATTTT

D gene: NA
clone size: few
J gene: TRBJ1-6
V gene: TRBV18
CDR3 protein: CASSPEIMTAYSPLHF
CDR3 DNA: TGTGCCAGCTCTCCCGAAATAATGACAGCATATTCACCCCTCCACTTT

D gene: TRBD1
clone size: NA
J gene: TRBJ1-2
V gene: TRBV28
CDR3 protein: CASSYSQGAGAGTKNGYTF
CDR3 DNA: TGTGCCAGCAGTTACAGTCAGGGGGCGGGGGCAGGTACAAAGAATGGCTACACCTTC

D gene: TRBD1
clone size: NA
J gene: TRBJ2-1
V gene: TRBV11-3
CDR3 protein: CASSASTGISYNEQFF
CDR3 DNA: TGTGCCAGCAGCGCGTCGACAGGGATCTCCTACAATGAGCAGTTCTTC

D gene: NA
clone size: NA
J gene: TRBJ2-7
V gene: TRBV6-5
CDR3 protein: CASSSVYEQYF
CDR3 DNA: TGTGCCAGCAGTTCCGTCTACGAGCAGTACTTC

D gene: TRBD1
clone size: few
J gene: TRBJ1-5
V gene: TRBV15
CDR3 protein: CATSTRDRGFSNQPQHF
CDR3 DNA: TGTGCCACCAGCACCCGGGACAGGGGGTTTAGCAATCAGCCCCAGCATTTT

D gene: NA
clone size: NA
J gene: TRBJ1-2
V gene: TRBV28
CDR3 protein: CASSLVRTDYGYTF
CDR3 DNA: TGTGCCAGCAGTTTAGTTAGGACAGACTATGGCTACACCTTC

D gene: NA
clone size: NA
J gene: TRBJ1-6
V gene: TRBV11-2
CDR3 protein: CASSADRVPGPLHF
CDR3 DNA: TGTGCCAGCAGCGCCGACAGAGTACCTGGACCCCTCCACTTT

D gene: TRBD1
clone size: NA
J gene: TRBJ1-4
V gene: TRBV2
CDR3 protein: CASRRDSFATNEKLFF
CDR3 DNA: TGTGCCAGCAGGAGGGACAGCTTTGCAACTAATGAAAAACTGTTTTTT

D gene: NA
clone size: NA
J gene: TRBJ2-2
V gene: TRBV19
CDR3 protein: CASSIARGRAGELFF
CDR3 DNA: TGTGCCAGTAGTATAGCCAGGGGCCGCGCCGGGGAGCTGTTTTTT

D gene: NA
clone size: NA
J gene: TRBJ1-2
V gene: TRBV24-1
CDR3 protein: CATSEGVGSYGYTF
CDR3 DNA: TGTGCCACCAGTGAAGGGGTCGGGAGCTATGGCTACACCTTC

D gene: NA
clone size: NA
J gene: TRBJ2-1
V gene: TRBV12-3/TRBV12-4
CDR3 protein: CASSFGPDEQFF
CDR3 DNA: TGTGCCAGCAGTTTTGGGCCCGATGAGCAGTTCTTC

D gene: TRBD1
clone size: NA
J gene: TRBJ1-2
V gene: TRBV5-6
CDR3 protein: CASSPDREAFHGYTF
CDR3 DNA: TGTGCCAGCAGCCCTGACAGGGAAGCGTTCCACGGCTACACCTTC

D gene: NA
clone size: NA
J gene: TRBJ1-2
V gene: TRBV19
CDR3 protein: CATSRVGGYTF
CDR3 DNA: TGTGCCACATCCAGGGTCGGAGGCTACACCTTC

D gene: NA
clone size: few
J gene: TRBJ1-6
V gene: TRBV5-1
CDR3 protein: CASSHDSSYNSPLHF
CDR3 DNA: TGCGCCAGCAGCCATGATAGCTCCTATAATTCACCCCTCCACTTT

D gene: NA
clone size: NA
J gene: TRBJ1-2
V gene: TRBV11-2
CDR3 protein: CASSLRRLYGYTF
CDR3 DNA: TGTGCCAGCAGCTTGAGGCGCCTTTATGGCTACACCTTC

D gene: NA
clone size: NA
J gene: TRBJ1-2
V gene: TRBV18
CDR3 protein: CASSPMQGIYGYTF
CDR3 DNA: TGTGCCAGCTCACCAATGCAGGGGATCTATGGCTACACCTTC

D gene: TRBD2
clone size: NA
J gene: TRBJ2-1
V gene: TRBV11-2
CDR3 protein: CASSSSSGGGNEQFF
CDR3 DNA: TGTGCCAGCAGCTCATCTAGCGGGGGAGGGAATGAGCAGTTCTTC

D gene: NA
clone size: NA
J gene: TRBJ2-7
V gene: TRBV11-2
CDR3 protein: CASSLGAATYEQYF
CDR3 DNA: TGTGCCAGCAGCTTAGGGGCAGCTACATACGAGCAGTACTTC

D gene: NA
clone size: NA
J gene: TRBJ1-6
V gene: TRBV18
CDR3 protein: CASSPRGNPNSPLHF
CDR3 DNA: TGTGCCAGCTCACCTCGGGGGAATCCGAATTCGCCCCTCCACTTT

D gene: NA
clone size: NA
J gene: TRBJ2-1
V gene: TRBV7-9
CDR3 protein: CASHGSRDIQFF
CDR3 DNA: TGTGCCAGCCATGGGTCTCGGGACATACAGTTCTTC

D gene: TRBD1
clone size: NA
J gene: TRBJ1-1
V gene: TRBV27
CDR3 protein: CASSSGQGNTEAFF
CDR3 DNA: TGTGCCAGCAGTTCCGGACAGGGGAACACTGAAGCTTTCTTT

D gene: TRBD2
clone size: once
J gene: TRBJ2-3
V gene: TRBV18
CDR3 protein: CASSLRTSGEVGTDTQYF
CDR3 DNA: TGTGCCAGCTCACTCAGGACTAGCGGGGAAGTTGGCACAGATACGCAGTATTTT

D gene: NA
clone size: NA
J gene: TRBJ1-2
V gene: TRBV12-3/TRBV12-4
CDR3 protein: CASSHGLGGYTF
CDR3 DNA: TGTGCCAGCAGCCACGGACTGGGGGGCTACACCTTC

D gene: TRBD1
clone size: once
J gene: TRBJ1-2
V gene: TRBV27
CDR3 protein: CASSDRVHYGYTF
CDR3 DNA: TGTGCCAGCAGTGACAGGGTGCACTATGGCTACACCTTC

D gene: TRBD1
clone size: NA
J gene: TRBJ1-4
V gene: TRBV25-1
CDR3 protein: CASSEYRGPGEKLFF
CDR3 DNA: TGTGCCAGCAGTGAATATAGGGGGCCGGGTGAAAAACTGTTTTTT

D gene: NA
clone size: NA
J gene: TRBJ2-6
V gene: TRBV10-3
CDR3 protein: CAISDDKAGANVLTF
CDR3 DNA: TGTGCCATCAGTGACGACAAGGCCGGGGCCAACGTCCTGACTTTC

D gene: NA
clone size: NA
J gene: TRBJ1-1
V gene: TRBV30
CDR3 protein: CAWRPDSIRLGAFF
CDR3 DNA: TGTGCCTGGAGGCCGGACAGTATTCGCCTCGGGGCTTTCTTT

D gene: NA
clone size: once
J gene: TRBJ1-2
V gene: TRBV4-2
CDR3 protein: CASSQEEALLTYGYTF
CDR3 DNA: TGTGCCAGCAGCCAAGAAGAGGCCCTTCTTACTTATGGCTACACCTTC

D gene: NA
clone size: NA
J gene: TRBJ2-7
V gene: TRBV30
CDR3 protein: CAWSVQGTDEQYF
CDR3 DNA: TGTGCCTGGAGTGTCCAGGGTACAGACGAGCAGTACTTC

D gene: TRBD1
clone size: NA
J gene: TRBJ2-3
V gene: TRBV6-5
CDR3 protein: CASSWGQGGTDTQYF
CDR3 DNA: TGTGCCAGCAGTTGGGGACAGGGGGGGACAGATACGCAGTATTTT

D gene: NA
clone size: NA
J gene: TRBJ1-1
V gene: TRBV4-2
CDR3 protein: CASSESGGIGAFF
CDR3 DNA: TGTGCCAGCAGCGAATCCGGGGGTATAGGAGCTTTCTTT

D gene: NA
clone size: NA
J gene: TRBJ1-5
V gene: TRBV2
CDR3 protein: CASSEVRNQPQHF
CDR3 DNA: TGTGCCAGCAGTGAAGTTCGGAATCAGCCCCAGCATTTT

D gene: NA
clone size: NA
J gene: TRBJ1-5
V gene: TRBV28
CDR3 protein: CASSSQRGYSNQPQHF
CDR3 DNA: TGTGCCAGCAGTTCGCAAAGGGGATATAGCAATCAGCCCCAGCATTTT

D gene: NA
clone size: NA
J gene: TRBJ2-7
V gene: TRBV7-9
CDR3 protein: CASSSYREDPYEQYF
CDR3 DNA: TGTGCCAGCAGCTCGTACAGGGAAGATCCCTACGAGCAGTACTTC

D gene: NA
clone size: NA
J gene: TRBJ1-1
V gene: TRBV5-1
CDR3 protein: CASSPYSGRNTEAFF
CDR3 DNA: TGCGCCAGCAGCCCTTATTCGGGTCGGAACACTGAAGCTTTCTTT

D gene: NA
clone size: NA
J gene: TRBJ2-1
V gene: TRBV7-2
CDR3 protein: CASSRGGGPIYNEQFF
CDR3 DNA: TGTGCCAGCAGCCGTGGCGGGGGCCCTATTTACAATGAGCAGTTCTTC

D gene: TRBD1
clone size: NA
J gene: TRBJ2-1
V gene: TRBV9
CDR3 protein: CASSVRGTGGDEQFF
CDR3 DNA: TGTGCCAGCAGCGTTAGGGGGACAGGGGGCGATGAGCAGTTCTTC

D gene: NA
clone size: few
J gene: TRBJ1-1
V gene: TRBV5-1
CDR3 protein: CASSLALTDTEAFF
CDR3 DNA: TGCGCCAGCAGCTTGGCCTTGACAGACACTGAAGCTTTCTTT

D gene: NA
clone size: NA
J gene: TRBJ2-3
V gene: TRBV5-1
CDR3 protein: CASRAEGGTDTQYF
CDR3 DNA: TGCGCCAGCAGGGCGGAAGGGGGCACAGATACGCAGTATTTT

D gene: NA
clone size: NA
J gene: TRBJ2-1
V gene: TRBV7-9
CDR3 protein: CASRYTGGNSYNEQFF
CDR3 DNA: TGTGCCAGCAGGTATACGGGGGGCAACTCCTACAATGAGCAGTTCTTC

D gene: NA
clone size: NA
J gene: TRBJ1-6
V gene: TRBV6-2/TRBV6-3
CDR3 protein: CASSPNSSRRDSPLHF
CDR3 DNA: TGTGCCAGCAGCCCTAACTCGAGCAGACGGGATTCACCCCTCCACTTT

D gene: TRBD2
clone size: NA
J gene: TRBJ2-7
V gene: TRBV5-1
CDR3 protein: CASSPTSGGTSYEQYF
CDR3 DNA: TGCGCCAGCAGCCCAACTAGCGGGGGGACCTCCTACGAGCAGTACTTC

D gene: NA
clone size: NA
J gene: TRBJ1-6
V gene: TRBV9
CDR3 protein: CASSPGSGPLHF
CDR3 DNA: TGTGCCAGCAGCCCAGGGTCCGGGCCCCTCCACTTT

D gene: NA
clone size: NA
J gene: TRBJ1-2
V gene: TRBV30
CDR3 protein: CAWSARRNYGYTF
CDR3 DNA: TGTGCCTGGAGTGCCCGGCGGAACTATGGCTACACCTTC

D gene: NA
clone size: NA
J gene: TRBJ1-3
V gene: TRBV9
CDR3 protein: CASSVSAGVSGNTIYF
CDR3 DNA: TGTGCCAGCAGCGTGTCCGCAGGGGTCTCTGGAAACACCATATATTTT

D gene: NA
clone size: once
J gene: TRBJ2-7
V gene: TRBV29-1
CDR3 protein: CSVERSYEQYF
CDR3 DNA: TGCAGCGTTGAGCGGTCCTACGAGCAGTACTTC